A selection of T cell receptor beta chains follows, all from one sample in a study of read filtering for tumor transcriptome and immune sequencing. TCRdb re-called the reads with MiXCR, one entry per CDR3 protein. The sample lists around 130,000 distinct CDR3 sequences; about 13% were seen once. Input material: a population of CD138-negative cells sorted from bone marrow. The receptor set was obtained from a donor over 35 with multiple myeloma. Each CDR3 is given with its conserved first and last residue. A D gene is named only where the DNA matches it firmly. Some rows mark clone size as missing; the rest say once, few, many or name a class of expanded clone.

v_gene	d_gene	len	j_gene	abundance	CDR3nt	CDR3aa
TRBV10-3	.	10	TRBJ2-7	many	TGTGCCATCGGAAACTACGAGCAGTACTTC	CAIGNYEQYF
TRBV11-1	.	12	TRBJ1-1	.	TGTGCCAGCAGTTGGGGGAACACTGAAGCTTTCTTT	CASSWGNTEAFF
TRBV6-5	TRBD2	16	TRBJ2-5	many	TGTGCCAGCAGTTGGGGTACTAGCGGGAGGGCCAAGACCCAGTACTTC	CASSWGTSGRAKTQYF
TRBV29-1	TRBD1	13	TRBJ2-3	many	TGCAGCGTTGGGGACAGGGGTTCAGATACGCAGTATTTT	CSVGDRGSDTQYF
TRBV12-3/TRBV12-4	.	20	TRBJ2-2	once	TGTGCCAGCAGTTTACGCCCCCGACTAACCTCACCCTGGGACACCGGGGAGCTGTTTTTT	CASSLRPRLTSPWDTGELFF
TRBV19	TRBD1	16	TRBJ1-5	many	TGTGCCACAACTACAAGGGGCAGGGGGCGCGATCAGCCCCAGCATTTT	CATTTRGRGRDQPQHF
TRBV19	.	13	TRBJ1-5	many	TGTGCCGCCAAAGGGGTTAGCAATCAGCCCCAGCATTTT	CAAKGVSNQPQHF
TRBV6-2/TRBV6-3	TRBD2	18	TRBJ2-1	many	TGTGCCAGCAGTTACCCGATCTCACTAGCGGGAGTTGGGAATGAGCAGTTCTTC	CASSYPISLAGVGNEQFF
TRBV10-2	.	15	TRBJ2-5	.	TGCGCCAGCAGTGAGTTGGGGGGAGCAAGAGCGACCCAGTACTTC	CASSELGGARATQYF
TRBV10-2	TRBD2	16	TRBJ2-1	many	TGCGCCAGCAGTGAGAGGACTAGCGGGATCTACAATGAGCAGTTCTTC	CASSERTSGIYNEQFF
TRBV20-1	.	12	TRBJ2-3	many	TGCAGTGCTAGTCAGGACACAGATACGCAGTATTTT	CSASQDTDTQYF
TRBV7-3	.	16	TRBJ2-1	many	TGTGCCAGCAGCTTACGAGCGTCTGACTCCTACAATGAGCAGTTCTTC	CASSLRASDSYNEQFF
TRBV24-1	TRBD2	16	TRBJ2-1	many	TGTGCCACCAGTGACGCCAGCGGGAGTATAGGCAATGAGCAGTTCTTC	CATSDASGSIGNEQFF
TRBV7-9	TRBD1	17	TRBJ2-1	many	TGTGCCAGCACCCTGTCGAAAGGGACAGGGGATAGAAATGAGCAGTTCTTC	CASTLSKGTGDRNEQFF
TRBV29-1	.	14	TRBJ2-7	many	TGCAGCGTTGAGAAGGCGGGTCAAGGATACGAGCAGTACTTC	CSVEKAGQGYEQYF
TRBV20-1	TRBD2	13	TRBJ2-5	.	TGCGGTGCTAGCGGTCGGGCGGAAGAGACCCAGTACTTC	CGASGRAEETQYF
TRBV18	TRBD2	16	TRBJ2-1	.	TGTGCCAGCTCACCACCTGCCCTAGCGGGACGGGGTGAGCAGTTCTTC	CASSPPALAGRGEQFF
TRBV29-1	.	15	TRBJ2-7	.	TGCAGCGTTGGGATTTATGAGACAGAGTTCTATGGGCAGTACTTC	CSVGIYETEFYGQYF
TRBV28	TRBD1	14	TRBJ1-1	many	TGTGCCAGCAGCTCCTACAGGGGGAACACTGAAGCTTTCTTT	CASSSYRGNTEAFF
TRBV7-3	TRBD2	16	TRBJ2-1	few	TGTGCCAGCAGCTCCCGACTAGCGGGAGACATCAATGAGCAGTTCTTC	CASSSRLAGDINEQFF
TRBV4-3	.	15	TRBJ1-4	many	TGCGCCAGCAGCCAAGCCAGATCCAGGGTTGAAAAACTGTTTTTT	CASSQARSRVEKLFF
TRBV29-1	TRBD2	15	TRBJ2-1	many	TGCAGCGTTGAAGGGTTCCAGCGGGGCAGCAATGAGCAGTTCTTC	CSVEGFQRGSNEQFF
TRBV29-1	TRBD1	16	TRBJ2-5	many	TGCAGCGTTTCCGGGACAGGGGGCATCATTGGAGAGACCCAGTACTTC	CSVSGTGGIIGETQYF
TRBV5-1	.	17	TRBJ1-1	many	TGCGCCAGCAGCTCCTATCTTGACAGGTCTACGAACACTGAAGCTTTCTTT	CASSSYLDRSTNTEAFF
TRBV29-1	.	14	TRBJ2-3	many	TGCAGCGTTGAAGATAGTGGGGCATCAGATACGCAGTATTTT	CSVEDSGASDTQYF
TRBV24-1	.	16	TRBJ1-5	many	TGTGCCACCAGTGAGTCGGAGGAGCGCCTTAATCAGCCCCAGCATTTT	CATSESEERLNQPQHF
TRBV7-6	.	13	TRBJ2-2	many	TGTGCCAGCAGCTTAGCGCGGGCCGGGGAGCTGTTTTTT	CASSLARAGELFF
TRBV2	.	14	TRBJ2-7	many	TGTGCCAGCAGTGAAGCAGCCCAATTGATCCGGCAGTACTTC	CASSEAAQLIRQYF
TRBV12-5	TRBD2	14	TRBJ2-1	many	TGTGCTAGTGGTTATCTAGCGGTCTACAATGAGCAGTTCTTC	CASGYLAVYNEQFF
TRBV5-5	.	15	TRBJ1-5	many	TGTGCCAGCAGCTTGGCCGGGACGAAAAATCAGCCCCAGCATTTT	CASSLAGTKNQPQHF
TRBV29-1	TRBD2	12	TRBJ2-5	many	TGCAGCGGCTATAGCGGGGAAGAGACCCAGTACTTC	CSGYSGEETQYF